This TCR beta chain is drawn from a study of blood T cells in healthy people across ages. Background on the study: About one barcoded TCR beta cDNA was captured per two T cells.

Next came a second PCR, run for about 7 to 12 cycles, which used a sample-barcoded 5' primer along with a J-beta primer mix. TCRdb passed the 5' RACE reads through MiXCR, listing each CDR3 protein once. The data hold 700,000 or so distinct CDR3 sequences, with 20% to 25% observed a single time. V gave up 5 bases and J gave up 2 bases; unmatched junction bases: 8. Germline V gives CDR1 MNHEY, CDR2 SVGAGI. This CDR3 contains 16 residues. Each donor had approximately 10 milliliters of peripheral blood drawn. With respect to this clonotype: No antigen is known for it.

Regarding the study as a whole: Researchers deemed the diversity estimates from one million T cells underestimates. A roughly linear fall in TCR beta diversity per million T cells was seen with increasing age.

The chain is built from TRBV6-5 and TRBJ2-4; 8 positions agree with TRBD1. This sequence originates from a man between 65 and 85 years old in good health. The sequenced sample was blood. The CDR3 spells CASSTDRASSKNIQYF. The CDR3 nucleotides are TGTGCCAGCAGTACGGACAGGGCGTCGTCCAAAAACATTCAGTACTTC.